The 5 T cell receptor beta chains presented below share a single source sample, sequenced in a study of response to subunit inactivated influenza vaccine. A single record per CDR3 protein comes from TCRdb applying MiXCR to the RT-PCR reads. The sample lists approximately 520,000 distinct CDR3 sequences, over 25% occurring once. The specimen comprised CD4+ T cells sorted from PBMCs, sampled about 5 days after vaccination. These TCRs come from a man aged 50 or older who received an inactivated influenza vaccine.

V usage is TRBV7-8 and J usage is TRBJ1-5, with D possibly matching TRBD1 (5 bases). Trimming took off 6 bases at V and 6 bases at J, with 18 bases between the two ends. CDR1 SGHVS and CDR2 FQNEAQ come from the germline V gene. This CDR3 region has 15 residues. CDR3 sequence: CASSPPGARTQPQHF. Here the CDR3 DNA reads TGTGCCAGCAGTCCACCTGGGGCGAGGACTCAGCCCCAGCATTTT.

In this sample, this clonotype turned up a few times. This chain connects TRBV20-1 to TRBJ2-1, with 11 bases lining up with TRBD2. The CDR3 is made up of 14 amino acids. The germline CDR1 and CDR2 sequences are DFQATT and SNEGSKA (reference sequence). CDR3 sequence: CSLRLAGPYNEQFF. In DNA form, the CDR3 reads TGCAGCCTCCGACTAGCGGGACCCTACAATGAGCAGTTCTTC.

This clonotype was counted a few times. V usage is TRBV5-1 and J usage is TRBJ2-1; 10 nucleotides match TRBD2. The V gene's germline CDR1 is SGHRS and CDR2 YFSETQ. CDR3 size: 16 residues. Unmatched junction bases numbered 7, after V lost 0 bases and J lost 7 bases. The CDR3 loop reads CASSLAGTSAVNEQFF. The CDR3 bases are TGCGCCAGCAGCTTGGCCGGGACTAGCGCTGTGAATGAGCAGTTCTTC. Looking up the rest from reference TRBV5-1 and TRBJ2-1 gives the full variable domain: KAGVTQTPRYLIKTRGQQVTLSCSPISGHRSVSWYQQTPGQGLQFLFEYFSETQRNKGNFPGRFSGRQFSNSRSEMNVSTLELGDSALYLCASSLAGTSAVNEQFFGPGTRLTVL.

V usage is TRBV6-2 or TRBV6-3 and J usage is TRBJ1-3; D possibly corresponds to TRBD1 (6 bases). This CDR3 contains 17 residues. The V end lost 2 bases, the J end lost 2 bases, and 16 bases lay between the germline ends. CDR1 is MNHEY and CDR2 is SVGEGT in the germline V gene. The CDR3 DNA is TGTGCCAGCAGTTACCGAAAACCTACAGGGACTGGAAACACCATATATTTT. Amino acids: CASSYRKPTGTGNTIYF.

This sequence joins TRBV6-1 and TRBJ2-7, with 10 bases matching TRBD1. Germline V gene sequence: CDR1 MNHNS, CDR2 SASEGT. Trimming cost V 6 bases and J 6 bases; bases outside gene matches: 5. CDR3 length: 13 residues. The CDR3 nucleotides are TGTGCCAGCAGCCGACAGGGGGCCTCCGAGCAGTACTTC. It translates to CASSRQGASEQYF.